Listed below are T cell receptor beta chains from one sample, sequenced in a study of metastatic and nonmetastatic thyroid tumors. Using MiXCR, TCRdb reanalyzed the PCR reads. Of some 25,000 clones in the sample, about 20% were seen once. Sequenced: blood. These receptors were taken from a female donor with papillary thyroid cancer or a benign thyroid nodule (not recorded which). Some clones in this sample may be carry-over from other donors' samples. CDR3s include the opening cysteine and the closing phenylalanine or tryptophan. Fields, in order: CDR3 length, J gene, V gene, D gene, clone size, CDR3 protein, CDR3 DNA. D genes are given only for firm matches. Only some rows state a clone size, as once, few, many or a class for expanded clones.

>18|TRBJ1-4|TRBV5-6|.|many
CASSLGGGGIWTNEKLFF
TGTGCCAGCAGCCTAGGGGGAGGTGGGATATGGACTAATGAAAAACTGTTTTTT
>16|TRBJ2-3|TRBV6-2/TRBV6-3|TRBD1|.
CASSGAGEGATDTQYF
TGTGCCAGCAGCGGAGCTGGCGAGGGGGCTACCGATACGCAGTATTTT
>13|TRBJ1-1|TRBV24-1|.|many
CATSDVDNTEAFF
TGTGCCACCAGTGATGTGGATAACACTGAAGCTTTCTTT
>13|TRBJ2-7|TRBV16|TRBD1|many
CASRTGTEGVPYF
TGTGCCAGCCGTACCGGGACAGAGGGGGTTCCGTACTTC
>13|TRBJ1-1|TRBV28|.|once
CATRTELNTEAFF
TGTGCCACACGGACAGAATTGAACACGGAAGCTTTCTTT
>16|TRBJ2-6|TRBV5-1|.|many
CASSLGTASGANVLTF
TGCGCCAGCAGCTTGGGGACAGCCTCTGGGGCCAACGTCCTGACTTTC
>11|TRBJ1-1|TRBV19|.|medium-sized
CASSMHIEAFF
TGTGCCAGTAGTATGCACATTGAAGCTTTCTTT
>13|TRBJ2-2|TRBV5-1|.|.
CASSTGMAGELFF
TGCGCCAGCAGCACCGGGATGGCCGGGGAGCTGTTTTTT
>14|TRBJ2-3|TRBV25-1|.|many
CASSGGGPPDTQYF
TGTGCCAGCAGTGGCGGGGGCCCCCCAGATACGCAGTATTTT
>11|TRBJ2-7|TRBV3-1|.|many
CASSLGDEQYF
TGTGCCAGCAGCCTGGGCGACGAGCAGTACTTC
>13|TRBJ1-2|TRBV18|TRBD1|many
CASSRTGVYGYTF
TGTGCCAGCTCACGGACAGGGGTCTATGGCTACACCTTC
>13|TRBJ2-2|TRBV6-4|.|.
CASSETNTGELFF
TGTGCCAGCAGTGAAACAAACACCGGGGAGCTGTTTTTT
>13|TRBJ1-5|TRBV6-4|.|medium-sized
CASSTDSNQPQHF
TGTGCCAGCAGTACCGACAGCAATCAGCCCCAGCATTTT
>17|TRBJ2-1|TRBV7-2|TRBD2|many
CASSVTSGGGSYNEQFF
TGTGCCAGCAGCGTAACTAGCGGGGGGGGGTCCTACAATGAGCAGTTCTTC
>15|TRBJ1-5|TRBV6-5|TRBD1|few
CARSSRDSSNQPQHF
TGTGCCAGAAGTTCCCGGGACAGCAGCAATCAGCCCCAGCATTTT
>14|TRBJ2-5|TRBV10-3|.|many
CAISGSGTQETQYF
TGTGCCATCAGTGGAAGCGGAACCCAAGAGACCCAGTACTTC
>14|TRBJ2-7|TRBV9|.|.
CPSRDWQSSYEQYF
TGTCCCAGCAGGGACTGGCAGAGCTCCTACGAGCAGTACTTC
>15|TRBJ2-1|TRBV20-1|TRBD1|many
CSASPSGQGYNEQFF
TGCAGTGCTAGCCCTTCGGGACAGGGTTACAATGAGCAGTTCTTC
>14|TRBJ1-2|TRBV11-2|TRBD1|many
CASSLEAGGYGYTF
TGTGCCAGCAGCTTAGAGGCAGGGGGCTATGGCTACACCTTC
>16|TRBJ2-1|TRBV11-2|.|many
CASSWARDIAYNEQFF
TGTGCCAGCAGCTGGGCTAGGGACATCGCCTACAATGAGCAGTTCTTC
>16|TRBJ1-3|TRBV12-5|.|many
CASGSIMGDFGNTIYF
TGTGCTAGTGGTTCCATCATGGGGGACTTTGGAAACACCATATATTTT
>13|TRBJ1-2|TRBV18|.|many
CASSPPPTHGYTF
TGTGCCAGCTCACCACCCCCCACCCATGGCTACACCTTC
>13|TRBJ2-3|TRBV24-1|.|many
CATSGVSFDTQYF
TGTGCCACCAGTGGCGTGAGCTTCGATACGCAGTATTTT
>17|TRBJ2-1|TRBV7-7|TRBD2|.
CASSLGPRPSGSNEQFF
TGTGCTAGCAGCTTAGGGCCTCGGCCTAGCGGCTCCAATGAGCAGTTCTTC
>14|TRBJ1-6|TRBV5-1|.|many
CASSLGEDNSPLHF
TGCGCCAGCAGCTTGGGTGAAGATAATTCACCCCTCCACTTT
>13|TRBJ2-3|TRBV20-1|.|many
CSATPDRTDTQYF
TGCAGTGCTACCCCGGATCGCACAGATACGCAGTATTTT
>14|TRBJ1-1|TRBV9|TRBD1|.
CASSATGWGTEAFF
TGTGCCAGCAGCGCGACAGGGTGGGGTACTGAAGCTTTCTTT
>17|TRBJ1-1|TRBV18|.|many
CASSPPAREYANTEAFF
TGTGCCAGCTCACCACCGGCCAGGGAGTACGCGAACACTGAAGCTTTCTTT
>13|TRBJ2-1|TRBV19|TRBD1|many
CATLTGGSDEQFF
TGTGCCACCCTGACAGGGGGCAGCGATGAGCAGTTCTTC
>13|TRBJ2-3|TRBV6-1|.|many
CASSLTREGSQYF
TGTGCCAGCAGCCTTACTAGAGAGGGTTCGCAGTATTTT
>14|TRBJ2-7|TRBV20-1|.|.
CSSIDLGRADEQYF
TGCAGTTCTATAGATCTGGGCAGGGCGGACGAGCAGTACTTC
>12|TRBJ1-1|TRBV6-1|TRBD1|medium-sized
CASTQGGLEAFF
TGTGCCAGCACCCAGGGGGGCCTTGAAGCTTTCTTT
>14|TRBJ2-5|TRBV6-2/TRBV6-3|.|few
CAITPRVGVETQYF
TGTGCCATCACCCCGAGAGTTGGGGTTGAGACCCAGTACTTC
>11|TRBJ1-2|TRBV12-3/TRBV12-4|.|medium-sized
CASSSPVDYTF
TGTGCCAGCAGTTCTCCCGTGGACTACACCTTC
>14|TRBJ1-1|TRBV28|.|many
CASSSAGPNTEAFF
TGTGCCAGCAGCTCCGCAGGGCCAAACACTGAAGCTTTCTTT
>15|TRBJ2-7|TRBV18|TRBD1|many
CASSPQGVSSYEQYF
TGTGCCAGCTCACCTCAGGGGGTGAGCTCCTACGAGCAGTACTTC
>8|TRBJ1-2|TRBV6-9|.|.
CANYGYTF
TGTGCTAACTATGGCTACACCTTC
>17|TRBJ1-1|TRBV12-3/TRBV12-4|TRBD1|many
CASTRDSQGHMNTEAFF
TGTGCCAGCACCCGGGACAGCCAGGGACACATGAACACTGAAGCTTTCTTT
>14|TRBJ1-2|TRBV4-3|TRBD1|.
CASSQDTGVYGYTF
TGCGCCAGCAGCCAAGATACAGGGGTCTATGGCTACACCTTC
>15|TRBJ1-1|TRBV20-1|.|many
CSALGDLFMNTEAFF
TGCAGTGCCCTTGGGGATCTTTTCATGAACACTGAAGCTTTCTTT
>13|TRBJ1-2|TRBV6-1|.|medium-sized
CASSESRGLYYTF
TGTGCCAGCAGTGAATCGCGGGGCCTTTACTACACCTTC
>14|TRBJ1-1|TRBV6-2/TRBV6-3|.|.
CPSSYWKGATEAFF
TGTCCCAGCAGTTACTGGAAAGGGGCCACTGAAGCTTTCTTT
>13|TRBJ2-4|TRBV20-1|.|.
CSVRDLPGVEQVF
TGCAGTGTTAGAGACCTGCCAGGGGTTGAGCAGGTCTTC
>14|TRBJ1-1|TRBV7-2|.|.
CASSLGTGLTGASF
TGTGCCAGCAGCTTAGGTACAGGGCTCACTGGAGCTTCCTTT
>16|TRBJ2-7|TRBV11-2|.|few
CASYKVGGAQDYEQYF
TGTGCCAGCTATAAAGTGGGGGGGGCCCAGGACTACGAGCAGTACTTC
>14|TRBJ2-7|TRBV7-2|.|medium-sized
CASSPRQASYEQYF
TGTGCCAGCAGCCCCCGCCAGGCTTCCTACGAGCAGTACTTC
>11|TRBJ2-3|TRBV20-1|.|many
CSALWGDTQYF
TGCAGTGCCCTTTGGGGGGATACGCAGTATTTT
>13|TRBJ1-5|TRBV6-5|.|few
CASSYSREQPQHF
TGTGCCAGCAGTTACTCGAGGGAGCAGCCCCAGCATTTT
>14|TRBJ2-1|TRBV6-1|.|.
CASTLDSYYNEQFF
TGTGCCAGCACACTTGATTCCTACTACAATGAGCAGTTCTTC
>16|TRBJ2-2|TRBV20-1|TRBD2|many
CSARASAGAYTGELFF
TGCAGTGCTAGAGCATCAGCGGGGGCGTACACCGGGGAGCTGTTTTTT
>12|TRBJ2-5|TRBV20-1|TRBD2|.
CSLAGGHETQYF
TGCAGTCTAGCGGGGGGCCATGAGACCCAGTACTTC